This is a list of T cell receptor beta chains from one sample in a study of beta chain features in type 1 diabetes. Only in-frame clones appear in the TCRdb table, and some are missing; sequencing was by immunoSEQ multiplex PCR. This table holds some 360,000 clones, about 20% found once. The sequencing input was naive CD4+ T cells from blood. The source of these receptors is a woman between 18 and 30 years old in good health. Both conserved end residues are part of each CDR3. D genes are given only for firm matches. Not every row has a clone size; where given, it reads once, few, many or a size class.

CDR3 protein,CDR3 DNA,clone size,V gene,D gene,J gene
CASSQGISGDPDTQYF,TGCGCCAGCAGCCAAGGGATTAGCGGGGACCCGGATACGCAGTATTTT,.,TRBV4-3,TRBD2,TRBJ2-3
CASSQLAGGTTDTQYF,TGTGCTAGCAGCCAACTAGCGGGGGGGACCACAGATACGCAGTATTTT,few,TRBV7-7,TRBD2,TRBJ2-3
CASRTGLGNYGYTF,TGTGCCTCAAGGACAGGGCTGGGAAACTATGGCTACACCTTC,.,TRBV30,TRBD1,TRBJ1-2
CASSYGGSYEQYF,TGTGCCAGCAGCTATGGGGGGTCCTACGAGCAGTACTTC,.,TRBV5-4,.,TRBJ2-7
CASRTRDSGGETQYF,TGTGCCAGCAGGACCCGGGACAGCGGAGGGGAGACCCAGTACTTC,few,TRBV7-2,.,TRBJ2-5
CASSAGLAEYNEQFF,TGTGCCAGCAGCGCGGGACTAGCGGAATACAATGAGCAGTTCTTC,.,TRBV9,TRBD2,TRBJ2-1
CALRWRAGEQYF,TGTGCCTTAAGGTGGAGGGCTGGGGAGCAGTACTTC,.,TRBV30,.,TRBJ2-5
CASSPQGTGANVLTF,TGCGCCAGCAGCCCCCAGGGGACTGGGGCCAACGTCCTGACTTTC,few,TRBV4-3,.,TRBJ2-6
CASSQQNYGYTF,TGTGCCAGCAGCCAACAGAACTATGGCTACACCTTC,.,TRBV14,.,TRBJ1-2
CASSGATGTAYEQYF,TGTGCCAGCAGCGGAGCGACAGGGACTGCCTACGAGCAGTACTTC,.,TRBV9,.,TRBJ2-7
CASSGPLAGGSDTQYF,TGTGCCAGCAGTGGACCCCTAGCGGGGGGGTCAGATACGCAGTATTTT,few,TRBV2,TRBD2,TRBJ2-3
CASSSTGSYTEAFF,TGTGCCAGCAGCTCGACAGGGTCCTACACTGAAGCTTTCTTT,.,TRBV5-6,TRBD1,TRBJ1-1
CASSYGGYTSYEQYF,TGTGCCAGCAGTTACGGGGGCTATACGAGCTACGAGCAGTACTTC,.,TRBV6-6,.,TRBJ2-7
CAWTKRGDTQYF,TGTGCCTGGACTAAACGGGGAGATACGCAGTATTTT,.,TRBV30,.,TRBJ2-3
CASSRSAFSYEQYF,TGTGCCAGCAGCAGGAGCGCGTTCTCCTACGAGCAGTACTTC,.,TRBV7-9,.,TRBJ2-7
CAWSPGAAGTGELFF,TGTGCCTGGAGCCCGGGAGCCGCGGGGACCGGGGAGCTGTTTTTT,.,TRBV30,.,TRBJ2-2